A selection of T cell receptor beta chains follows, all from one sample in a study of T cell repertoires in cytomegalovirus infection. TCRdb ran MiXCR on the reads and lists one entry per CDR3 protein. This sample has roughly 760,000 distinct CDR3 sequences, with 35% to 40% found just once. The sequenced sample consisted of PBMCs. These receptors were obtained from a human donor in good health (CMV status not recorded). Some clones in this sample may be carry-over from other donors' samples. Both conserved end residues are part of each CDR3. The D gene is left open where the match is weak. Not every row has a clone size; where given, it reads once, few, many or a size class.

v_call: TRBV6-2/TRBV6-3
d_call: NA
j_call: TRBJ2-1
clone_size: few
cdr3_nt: TGTGCCAGCAAGGGAGGGGGAGGGAATGAGCAGTTCTTC
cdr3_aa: CASKGGGGNEQFF

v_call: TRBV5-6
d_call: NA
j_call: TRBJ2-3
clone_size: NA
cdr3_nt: TGTGCCAGCAGCTTGCTCCCCAGGGCGCCGCAGTATTTT
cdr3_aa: CASSLLPRAPQYF

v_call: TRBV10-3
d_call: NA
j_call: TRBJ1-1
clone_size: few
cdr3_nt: TGTGCCATCAACACCCGGACGGGTGAAGCTTTCTTT
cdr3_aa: CAINTRTGEAFF

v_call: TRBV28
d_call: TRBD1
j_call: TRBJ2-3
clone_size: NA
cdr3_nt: TGTGCCAGCAGTTTGACAGGACAGGGGTGCACAGATACGCAGTATTTT
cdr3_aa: CASSLTGQGCTDTQYF

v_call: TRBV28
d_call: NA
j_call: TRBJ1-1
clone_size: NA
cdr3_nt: TGTGCCAGCACCTGGGAGGGAGAAGCTTTCTTT
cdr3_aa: CASTWEGEAFF

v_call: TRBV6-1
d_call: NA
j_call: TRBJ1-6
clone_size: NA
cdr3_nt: TGTGCCAGCAGGATAGGAGGACGGTGGAGCTCCTATAATTCACCCCTCCACTTT
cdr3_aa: CASRIGGRWSSYNSPLHF

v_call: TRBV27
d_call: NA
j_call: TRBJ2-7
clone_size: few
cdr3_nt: TGTGCCAGCAGTCCGTATCCCGGGCCCCAGGCGGGCGAGCAGTACTTC
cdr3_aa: CASSPYPGPQAGEQYF

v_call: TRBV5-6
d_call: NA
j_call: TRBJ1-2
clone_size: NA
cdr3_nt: TGTGCCAGCACCGACTCCGGACTGGACTATGGCTACACCTTC
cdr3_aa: CASTDSGLDYGYTF

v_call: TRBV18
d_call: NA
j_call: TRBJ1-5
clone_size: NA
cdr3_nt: TGTGCCAGCTCACCAGTTTTCCGGACGCTACGTACGTCCAATCAGCCCCAGCATTTT
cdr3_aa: CASSPVFRTLRTSNQPQHF

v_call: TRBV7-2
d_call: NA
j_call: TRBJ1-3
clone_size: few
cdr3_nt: TGTGCCAGCAGCCTAGAAGTCTACAGCTCATCTGGAAACACCATATATTTT
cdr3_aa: CASSLEVYSSSGNTIYF

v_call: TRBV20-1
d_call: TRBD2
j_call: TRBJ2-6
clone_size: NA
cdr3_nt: TGCAGTGCTAGGGGAGGGTCAGGGGCCAACGTCCTGACTTTC
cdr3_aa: CSARGGSGANVLTF

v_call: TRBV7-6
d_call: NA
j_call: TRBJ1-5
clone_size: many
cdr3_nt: TGTGCCAGCAGCTTAGCCGGAGGGGGTGCAAATCAGCCCCAGCATTTT
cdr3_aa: CASSLAGGGANQPQHF

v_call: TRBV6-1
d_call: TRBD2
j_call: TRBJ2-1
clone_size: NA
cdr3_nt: TGTGCCAGCAGTGAAGCGTCGGGGGGGGAGCAGTTCTTC
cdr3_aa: CASSEASGGEQFF

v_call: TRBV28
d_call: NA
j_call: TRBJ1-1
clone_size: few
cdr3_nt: TGTGCCAGCAGTTTGAATATCGGGGAGAACACTGAAGCTTTCTTT
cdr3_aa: CASSLNIGENTEAFF

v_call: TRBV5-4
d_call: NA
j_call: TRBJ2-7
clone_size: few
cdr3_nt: TGTGCCAGCAGCTTGGCCAAAGTTAGGGACGAGCAGTACTTC
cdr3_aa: CASSLAKVRDEQYF

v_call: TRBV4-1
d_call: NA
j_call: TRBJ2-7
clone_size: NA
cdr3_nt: TGCGCCAGCAGCCAAGGTATGGCCTCCTACGAGCAGTACTTC
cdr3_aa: CASSQGMASYEQYF

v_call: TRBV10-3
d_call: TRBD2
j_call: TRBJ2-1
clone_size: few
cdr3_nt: TGTGCCATCAGTGAACTAGCGGGAGTAGGTGAGCAGTTCTTC
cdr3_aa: CAISELAGVGEQFF

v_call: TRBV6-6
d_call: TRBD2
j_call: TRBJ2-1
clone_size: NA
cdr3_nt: TGTGCCAGCAGTCTTAGGCTAGCGGGACCTGATAGTCTCTCCAGCTCCTACAATGAGCAGTTCTTC
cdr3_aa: CASSLRLAGPDSLSSSYNEQFF

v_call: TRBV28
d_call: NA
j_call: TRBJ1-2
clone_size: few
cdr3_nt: TGTGCCAGCAGTGAATCTCGGCCCGAGCACGTGGCTAACTATGGCTACACCTTC
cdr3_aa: CASSESRPEHVANYGYTF

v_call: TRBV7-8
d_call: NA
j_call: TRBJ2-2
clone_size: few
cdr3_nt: TGTGCCAGCAGCTTTAGACAGACTTACACCGGGGAGCTGTTTTTT
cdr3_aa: CASSFRQTYTGELFF

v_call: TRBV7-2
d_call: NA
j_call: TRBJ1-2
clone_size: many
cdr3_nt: TGTGCCAGCAGCTTATCATCCAGAAGCTATGGCTACACCTTC
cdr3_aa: CASSLSSRSYGYTF

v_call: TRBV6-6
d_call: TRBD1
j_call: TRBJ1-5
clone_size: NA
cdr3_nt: TGTGCCAGCAGTCACAGGGGATCCAGCAATCAGCCCCAGCATTTT
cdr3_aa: CASSHRGSSNQPQHF

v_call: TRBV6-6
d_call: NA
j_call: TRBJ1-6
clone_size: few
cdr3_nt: TGTGCCAGCAGTGTACAGATCGAGGGTTCACCCCTCCACTTT
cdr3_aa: CASSVQIEGSPLHF

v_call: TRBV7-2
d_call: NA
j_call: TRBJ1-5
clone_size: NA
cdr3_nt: TGTGCCAGCAGCCCCCAGGGAAAGAATCAGCCCCAGCATTTT
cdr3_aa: CASSPQGKNQPQHF

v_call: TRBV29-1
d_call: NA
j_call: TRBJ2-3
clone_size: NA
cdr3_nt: TGCAGCGTTGAGGGACGGGAGCCACACGAATATACGCAGTATTTT
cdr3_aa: CSVEGREPHEYTQYF

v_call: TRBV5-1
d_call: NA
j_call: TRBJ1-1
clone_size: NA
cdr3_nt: TGCGCCAGCAGCTATGCAGGGAGTGGGAACACTGAAGCTTTCTTT
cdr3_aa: CASSYAGSGNTEAFF

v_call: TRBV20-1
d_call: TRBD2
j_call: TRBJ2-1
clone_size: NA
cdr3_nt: TGCAGTGCTAGTGATGTAGCGGGGGGCGACAATGAGCAGTTCTTC
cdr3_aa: CSASDVAGGDNEQFF

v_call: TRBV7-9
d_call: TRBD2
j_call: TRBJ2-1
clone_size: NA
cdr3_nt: TGTGCCAGCAGCTTAGTTAGCGGGAGCAATGAGCAGTTCTTC
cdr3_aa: CASSLVSGSNEQFF

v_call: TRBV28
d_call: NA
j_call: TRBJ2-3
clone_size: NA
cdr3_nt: TGTGCCAGCAAGGGGGACTCGACAAATACGCAGTATTTT
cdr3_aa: CASKGDSTNTQYF

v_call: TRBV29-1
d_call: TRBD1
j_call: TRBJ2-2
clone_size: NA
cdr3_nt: TGCAGCGTTCGGGGACAGGGGGCAACCGGGGAGCTGTTTTTT
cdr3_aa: CSVRGQGATGELFF

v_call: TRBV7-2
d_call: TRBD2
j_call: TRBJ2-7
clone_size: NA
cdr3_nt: TGTGCCAGCAGCTCAGCCGGGACTACGTCCTACGAGCAGTACTTC
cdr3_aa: CASSSAGTTSYEQYF

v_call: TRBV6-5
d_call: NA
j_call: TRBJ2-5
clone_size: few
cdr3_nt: TGTGCCAGCGGGTCGGGGGTCAGGGCCTTTCAAGAGACCCAGTACTTC
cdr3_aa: CASGSGVRAFQETQYF

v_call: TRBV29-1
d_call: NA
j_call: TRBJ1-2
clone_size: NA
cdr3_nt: TGCAGCGTTGGGGGCAGGCCAAACTATGGCTACACCTTC
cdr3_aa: CSVGGRPNYGYTF

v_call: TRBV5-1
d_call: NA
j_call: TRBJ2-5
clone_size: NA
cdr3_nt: TGCGCCAGCGGACTGGGACAAGTCCAAGAGACCCAGTACTTC
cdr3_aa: CASGLGQVQETQYF

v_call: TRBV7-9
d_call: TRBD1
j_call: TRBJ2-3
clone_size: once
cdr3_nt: TGTGCCAGCAGCTTACAGGGGGTGGATACGCAGTATTTT
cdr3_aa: CASSLQGVDTQYF

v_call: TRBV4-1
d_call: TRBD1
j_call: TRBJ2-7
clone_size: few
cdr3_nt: TGCGCCAGCAGCCAAGATAGGGACAGGGGTTACGAGCAGTACTTC
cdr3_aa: CASSQDRDRGYEQYF

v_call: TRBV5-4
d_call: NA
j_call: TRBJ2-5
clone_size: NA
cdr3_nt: TGTGCCAGCAGTCCACCAGGGGCACACAAACAAGAGACCCAGTACTTC
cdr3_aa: CASSPPGAHKQETQYF

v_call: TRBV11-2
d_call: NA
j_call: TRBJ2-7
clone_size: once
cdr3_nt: TGTGCCAGCAGCCCGCCCCCTTTTCGGTGCTATTCCTACGAGCAGTACTTC
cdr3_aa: CASSPPPFRCYSYEQYF

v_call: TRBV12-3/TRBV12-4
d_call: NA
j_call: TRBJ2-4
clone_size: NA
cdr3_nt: TGTGCCAGCAGTTTCGCCCTGGGAGAGGGCATTCAGTACTTC
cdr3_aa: CASSFALGEGIQYF

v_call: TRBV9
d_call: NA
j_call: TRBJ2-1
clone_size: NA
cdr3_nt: TGTGCCAGCAGCCCTACCCCGGGGTCCTACAATGAGCAGTTCTTC
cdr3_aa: CASSPTPGSYNEQFF

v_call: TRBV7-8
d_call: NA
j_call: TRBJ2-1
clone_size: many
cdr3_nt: TGTGCCAGCAGCCCGCTGGCGACCCTCTACAATGAGCAGTTCTTC
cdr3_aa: CASSPLATLYNEQFF

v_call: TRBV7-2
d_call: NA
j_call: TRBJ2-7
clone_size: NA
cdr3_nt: TGTGCCAGCAGCTTACTCGAGACAGGCTACGAGCAGTACTTC
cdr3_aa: CASSLLETGYEQYF